This record looks at one TCR beta chain sequence and its context. Researchers tagged individual cDNA molecules with unique molecular identifiers. TCRdb independently ran MiXCR on the 5' RACE reads; one entry per CDR3 protein. Here the sample spans about 49,000 distinct CDR3 sequences, around 12% being singletons. The CDR3 is 15 residues long. CDR1 and CDR2 (germline): MGHRA, YSYEKL. V gave up 3 bases and J gave up 3 bases; unmatched junction bases: 5. The data derive from a study of early T cells in non-severe SARS-CoV-2 infection. V gene TRBV4-1 combines with J gene TRBJ2-3; 8 bases match TRBD2. The source material was whole blood, sampled at baseline. The receptor was isolated from an adult who was a healthcare worker with PCR-confirmed SARS-CoV-2 infection or an uninfected control (not recorded which). CDR3 protein: CASSQRASGTDTQYF. CDR3 coding DNA: TGCGCCAGCAGCCAGAGGGCTAGCGGGACAGATACGCAGTATTTT.